These T cell receptor beta chains were read from a single sample in a study of T cell repertoires in cytomegalovirus infection. Each CDR3 protein gets one entry after TCRdb re-called the reads with MiXCR. The table lists 550,000 to 850,000 distinct CDR3 sequences, about 33% of them singletons. Their recognized antigens are unknown. Sequenced here: cultured PBMCs, sampled from culture after CMV antigen stimulation. Every receptor here comes from a human donor in good health (CMV status not recorded). Some clones in this sample may be carry-over from other donors' samples. The CDR3 runs from the conserved cysteine through the conserved F or W. D genes are given only for firm matches. A clone size is listed for some rows: how often the clone was seen (once, few, many), or a class if it is expanded.

j_gene	abundance	d_gene	v_gene	CDR3nt	CDR3aa
TRBJ2-5	.	.	TRBV10-3	TGTGCCATCAGTGAGGGCAGGTCCCAAGAGACCCAGTACTTC	CAISEGRSQETQYF
TRBJ2-5	.	TRBD1	TRBV5-1	TGCGCCAGCAGCTCCAACACAGGGGTCGAGACCCAGTACTTC	CASSSNTGVETQYF
TRBJ2-3	.	.	TRBV7-2	TGTGCCAGCAGCTTAGGATTGTCGGAATACACAGATACGCAGTATTTT	CASSLGLSEYTDTQYF
TRBJ1-5	.	.	TRBV19	TGTGCCAGTAGTATAACAGAAGTGCGGCCCCAGCATTTT	CASSITEVRPQHF
TRBJ2-7	.	TRBD1	TRBV5-6	TGTGCCAGCAGCCCATGGACAGGGGGTAACTACGAGCAGTACTTC	CASSPWTGGNYEQYF
TRBJ2-7	few	.	TRBV27	TGTGCCAGCAGTCTACGCCGACCTGACAGTGGCGGGATGAGGGGTGATTACGAGCAGTACTTC	CASSLRRPDSGGMRGDYEQYF
TRBJ1-5	.	TRBD1	TRBV10-3	TGTGCCATCAGCCCCGGGACAGGGGGCAGTCAGCCCCAGCATTTT	CAISPGTGGSQPQHF
TRBJ1-2	few	.	TRBV6-5	TGTGCCAGCAGTTACGGGATCCGAGTCTATGGCTACACCTTC	CASSYGIRVYGYTF
TRBJ1-2	.	.	TRBV29-1	TGCAGCGTTGACCCGAGGCATGGCTACACCTTC	CSVDPRHGYTF
TRBJ1-4	few	TRBD1	TRBV6-6	TGTGCCAGCAGTTACTCGACGGCAGGGGGCTTATTTGAAAAACTGTTTTTT	CASSYSTAGGLFEKLFF
TRBJ1-1	many	.	TRBV7-2	TGTGCCAGCACCGGGATAAGCACTGAAGCTTTCTTT	CASTGISTEAFF
TRBJ2-1	.	.	TRBV7-2	TGTGCCAGCAGCTCTCGACCGGGAGAGTACAATGAGCAGTTCTTC	CASSSRPGEYNEQFF
TRBJ2-5	many	.	TRBV7-2	TGTGCCAGCAGCTTCCAGGGCCAAGAGACCCAGTACTTC	CASSFQGQETQYF
TRBJ2-6	.	.	TRBV7-2	TGTGCCAGCAGCTTAGTAAGGGCGGGGGCCAACGTCCTGACTTTC	CASSLVRAGANVLTF
TRBJ2-2	.	TRBD2	TRBV20-1	TGCAGTGCTAGAAGAGACGGACTAGCTGGGTACACCGGGGAGCTGTTTTTT	CSARRDGLAGYTGELFF
TRBJ2-7	few	TRBD2	TRBV7-6	TGTGCCAGCAGCCCCACTAGCGCCTATTACGAGCAGTACTTC	CASSPTSAYYEQYF
TRBJ2-1	few	TRBD2	TRBV27	TGTGCCAGCAGTCCACCGGGAGGAGGGACTGAGCAGTTCTTC	CASSPPGGGTEQFF
TRBJ1-4	.	TRBD1	TRBV2	TGTGCCAGCAGCACCACAGGGGGTAATAATGAAAAACTGTTTTTT	CASSTTGGNNEKLFF
TRBJ2-5	.	TRBD1	TRBV7-9	TGTGCCAGCAGCAGGGACAGCCCCAGAGAGACCCAGTACTTC	CASSRDSPRETQYF
TRBJ1-5	.	.	TRBV7-2	TGTGCCAGCACCCGATGGCCCTATAGCAATCAGCCCCAGCATTTT	CASTRWPYSNQPQHF
TRBJ1-5	few	.	TRBV2	TGTGCCAGCAGTGAAGCGCTTGGTCAGCCCCAGCATTTT	CASSEALGQPQHF
TRBJ2-3	.	TRBD1	TRBV7-6	TGTGCCAGCAGCTTACCCCCTGGGACAGGGTTCCCCCGCGGTGGACCCACAGATACGCAGTATTTT	CASSLPPGTGFPRGGPTDTQYF
TRBJ1-3	.	.	TRBV4-1	TGCGCCAGCAGCCACGGGGTTCTCTCTGGAAACACCATATATTTT	CASSHGVLSGNTIYF
TRBJ2-1	.	TRBD1	TRBV5-1	TGCGCCAGCAGCGTCGGCAGGAAGACCTCGACAGGGGGTTACAATGAGCAGTTCTTC	CASSVGRKTSTGGYNEQFF
TRBJ2-7	.	TRBD2	TRBV12-3/TRBV12-4	TGTGCCAGCAGTCTTAGCGGGGGCTTCGGGAGGCAGTACTTC	CASSLSGGFGRQYF
TRBJ2-3	.	.	TRBV5-4	TGTGCCAGCAGCAACTCACCTGGTAGCACAGATACGCAGTATTTT	CASSNSPGSTDTQYF
TRBJ2-1	.	TRBD2	TRBV20-1	TGCAGTGCTACCGGGGGGGCGGGAGTGGGCGATGAGCAGTTCTTC	CSATGGAGVGDEQFF
TRBJ1-1	.	.	TRBV7-6	TGTGCCAGCAGCTTATCGCTTTATGAAGCTTTCTTT	CASSLSLYEAFF
TRBJ2-7	.	.	TRBV4-1	TGTGCCAGCAGCCCCCTTGTCTCCTACGAGCAGTACTTC	CASSPLVSYEQYF
TRBJ2-7	.	.	TRBV20-1	TGCAGTGCTAGCGGGAGTCGCGAGCAGTACTTC	CSASGSREQYF
TRBJ2-5	few	.	TRBV12-3/TRBV12-4	TGTGCCAGCAGTCCCGTAGACAGAGTGTCTTTAGGGGAGACCCAGTACTTC	CASSPVDRVSLGETQYF
TRBJ1-1	few	.	TRBV12-3/TRBV12-4	TGTGCCAGCAGTTCCGGGATAGAAGCTTTCTTT	CASSSGIEAFF
TRBJ2-7	few	.	TRBV18	TGTGCCAGCTCCCGCTGGGAGACTCTGGGGGACGAGCAGTACTTC	CASSRWETLGDEQYF
TRBJ1-1	few	.	TRBV19	TGTGCCAGTAGTATAGTAGGAGGTTACACTGAAGCTTTCTTT	CASSIVGGYTEAFF
TRBJ1-4	.	.	TRBV11-2	TGTGCCAGCAGCTTACGACCAGGAGGAGAAAAACTGTTTTTT	CASSLRPGGEKLFF
TRBJ1-4	.	.	TRBV6-5	TGTGCCAGCAGTTCTTCAGGGGCCACTTATGAAAAACTGTTTTTT	CASSSSGATYEKLFF
TRBJ2-3	few	TRBD2	TRBV7-9	TGTGCCAGCAGCAAGGGACTAGCGGGCCCTATCACAGATACGCAGTATTTT	CASSKGLAGPITDTQYF
TRBJ1-6	.	.	TRBV12-3/TRBV12-4	TGTGCCAGCAGTTTTTGGGGAGTCAATTCACCCCTCCACTTT	CASSFWGVNSPLHF
TRBJ1-1	.	.	TRBV2	TGTGCCAGTCTACCGAGGACACCCATGAACACTGAAGCTTTCTTT	CASLPRTPMNTEAFF
TRBJ2-6	.	.	TRBV5-4	TGTGCCAGCAGCTTGGGAGGAGGGGGCGGTGGGGCCAACGTCCTGACTTTC	CASSLGGGGGGANVLTF
TRBJ1-2	few	TRBD1	TRBV7-2	TGTGCCAGCAGCCATCGACAGGAGGGGGCCTTTGGCTACACCTTC	CASSHRQEGAFGYTF
TRBJ2-1	.	TRBD2	TRBV4-3	TGCGCCAGCAGCCAACTAGAGCGGGGAACCTACAATGAGCAGTTCTTC	CASSQLERGTYNEQFF
TRBJ2-7	few	.	TRBV3-1	TGTGCCAGCAGCCGACTAGGGACAGCCTACGAGCAGTACTTC	CASSRLGTAYEQYF
TRBJ2-7	.	TRBD2	TRBV6-2/TRBV6-3	TGTGCCAGCAGAGGGACTAGCGGGAGGAGCTCCTACGAGCAGTACTTC	CASRGTSGRSSYEQYF
TRBJ2-3	many	TRBD1	TRBV6-1	TGTGCCAGCAGGGATCCGGGACAGGGGGCAGCAGATACGCAGTATTTT	CASRDPGQGAADTQYF
TRBJ1-2	.	.	TRBV6-1	TGTGCCAGCAGGGGACTACCTAACTATGGCTACACCTTC	CASRGLPNYGYTF
TRBJ1-2	.	TRBD1	TRBV4-1	TGCGCCAGCAGCCTATATTCGGGACAGAATCTCTATGGCTACACCTTC	CASSLYSGQNLYGYTF
TRBJ2-7	few	.	TRBV6-1	TGTGCCAGCAAAGGGGTCTCCTACGAGCAGTACTTC	CASKGVSYEQYF
TRBJ1-1	many	.	TRBV7-6	TGTGCCAGCAGCTTACGTGGGGCCCCGAACACTGAAGCTTTCTTT	CASSLRGAPNTEAFF
TRBJ1-2	.	.	TRBV14	TGTGCCAGCAGCCCCCTGGGGAGGAACTACTATGGCTACACCTTC	CASSPLGRNYYGYTF
TRBJ2-5	.	.	TRBV7-8	TGTGCCAGCAGCTTATGGGTCTGGGAGGAAGAGACCCAGTACTTC	CASSLWVWEEETQYF
TRBJ1-1	many	.	TRBV7-8	TGTGCCAGCAGCTTAGTACCGGAATCTCGAGGCACTGAAGCTTTCTTT	CASSLVPESRGTEAFF
TRBJ2-3	.	TRBD2	TRBV20-1	TGCAGTGCTCCCCCGGCGGGAGGGCCCCCAGATACGCAGTATTTT	CSAPPAGGPPDTQYF
TRBJ2-5	.	.	TRBV5-4	TGTGCCAGCAGCTTACCAAGCGGGGAGACCCAGTACTTC	CASSLPSGETQYF
TRBJ1-5	once	.	TRBV27	TGTGCCAGCAGAAACGGGGGTCAGCCCCAGCATTTT	CASRNGGQPQHF
TRBJ2-1	.	.	TRBV6-5	TGTGCCATCTCCCGCTGGGCGGCGGGTGAGCAGTTCTTC	CAISRWAAGEQFF
TRBJ2-2	few	.	TRBV7-4	TGTGCCAGCAGCTTTGTCTCCGGGGAGCTGTTTTTT	CASSFVSGELFF
TRBJ2-3	.	.	TRBV4-3	TGCGCCAGCAGCCAAGATCGTTTCACAGATACGCAGTATTTT	CASSQDRFTDTQYF
TRBJ1-6	.	TRBD1	TRBV12-3/TRBV12-4	TGTGCCAGCAGTTCAACCGGGACAGGGGCTTCACCCCTCCACTTT	CASSSTGTGASPLHF
TRBJ1-5	.	TRBD1	TRBV5-1	TGCGCCAGCAGCTTCGGGACAGGGGTTCATCAGCCCCAGCATTTT	CASSFGTGVHQPQHF